The 20 T cell receptor beta chains below come from one sample, sequenced in a study of T cell repertoires in aging, cancer and after chemotherapy (dated by TCRdb to about 2019). Sequencer: Illumina MiSeq. Rearranged TRB sequences spanning V, D and J segments were amplified by multiplex touch-down PCR using a mixed TRB-A/B primer pool. The public reads were run again by TCRdb, first through fastp at Q25 and then through MiXCR, and only productive beta chains were kept. Here each entry gathers all rows of one CDR3 protein and keeps the most common genes and DNA. The sample contains 3,700 or so distinct CDR3 sequences, around 30% of them found a single time. Of the sample, approximately 19% falls within the top ten clones. Genomic DNA extracted from peripheral blood, rather than sorted cells or RNA, was used as the source for amplification of TCR beta rearrangements. Sequences were obtained from blood. Receptors were obtained from a human donor with a solid tumor.

This clonotype was seen a few times. The chain uses TRBV5-1 and TRBJ2-2; 9 bases are a match to TRBD1. The germline CDR1 and CDR2 sequences are SGHRS and YFSETQ. V shed 4 bases, J shed 1 base, and the junction held 2 bases outside the gene matches. CDR3 size: 15 residues. CDR3 sequence reads: CASSPDRGNTGELFF. CDR3 bases: TGCGCCAGCAGCCCGGACAGGGGGAACACCGGGGAGCTGTTTTTT.

This clonotype was seen a few times. The V call is TRBV6-5, the J call TRBJ1-2, with TRBD1 identical over 11 bases. Looked up from germline, CDR1 is MNHEY and CDR2 is SVGAGI. The CDR3 loop spans 15 amino acids. V lost 0 bases, J lost 5 bases, and 2 bases stayed unmatched. This CDR3 reads CASSYSRDRGYGYTF. CDR3 DNA: TGTGCCAGCAGTTACTCGAGGGACAGGGGGTATGGCTACACCTTC.

By its share, this clonotype is medium-sized. This rearrangement joins TRBV12-3 or TRBV12-4 to TRBJ2-7; D not resolved. CDR3 length: 12 amino acids. The ends were cut back, 6 bases at V and 2 bases at J, with 8 bases in the middle. CDR3 nucleotide sequence: TGTGCCAGCAGCTTTGGACCCTACGAGCAGTACTTC. It specifies CASSFGPYEQYF.

The gene calls are TRBV18 and TRBJ1-5, with 9 bases aligning to TRBD1. The CDR3 has 16 amino acids. In germline, CDR1 is KGHSH, CDR2 LQKENI. V shed 4 bases and J 3 bases; nucleotides not matched to a gene: 7. DNA for the CDR3: TGTGCCAGCTCACGCGACAGGGGGGGAAACAATCAGCCCCAGCATTTT. Translation gives CASSRDRGGNNQPQHF.

The rearrangement uses TRBV20-1 and TRBJ1-2; the D is unclear. V lost 0 bases, J lost 6 bases, and 5 bases lay in between. The CDR3 runs 11 residues. Germline lookup yields CDR1 DFQATT and CDR2 SNEGSKA (reference sequence). CDR3 in DNA: TGCAGTGCTAGAGATGGGAATGGCTACACCTTC. This sequence encodes CSARDGNGYTF.

Judged by abundance, this clonotype is medium-sized (0.01 to 0.1%). This chain uses TRBV19 with TRBJ1-2, with 8 bases fitting TRBD1. This CDR3 spans 14 amino acids. Germline CDR1 is LNHDA and CDR2 is SQIVND (reference sequence). The V segment lost 6 bases and the J segment 11 bases; nucleotides outside the gene matches: 14. The CDR3, as DNA: TGTGCCAGTAGCCCGAGGTTGCAGGGGGCTATGTACACCTTC. Translating it yields CASSPRLQGAMYTF.

The chain employs TRBV20-1 and TRBJ2-3; 7 nucleotides agree with TRBD2. V dropped 6 bases and J dropped 2; count of bases not matched to a gene: 11. The CDR3 sequence is 15 residues long. The germline V gene has CDR1 DFQATT and CDR2 SNEGSKA (reference sequence). This CDR3 is CSAQAASGATDTQYF. The CDR3 DNA reads as TGCAGTGCCCAAGCGGCTAGCGGAGCCACAGATACGCAGTATTTT.

In this sample, this clonotype is medium-sized (0.01 to 0.1%). The chain uses TRBV29-1 and TRBJ2-7; D is possibly TRBD1 (6 bases). V lost 4 bases and J lost 3, with 16 bases in between. Germline-derived CDR1 and CDR2 are SQVTM and ANQGSEA. CDR3 length: 14 amino acids. CDR3 loop: CSVVYLNRDYEQYF. DNA of the CDR3: TGCAGCGTTGTTTATCTTAACAGGGACTACGAGCAGTACTTC.

This clonotype appeared a few times. The V gene is TRBV6-1, the J gene TRBJ2-7, with D perhaps matching TRBD1 or TRBD2 (5 bases each). V was cut by 0 bases and J by 2 bases, with 14 bases left in between. In germline, CDR1 is MNHNS, CDR2 SASEGT. The CDR3 extends over 16 amino acids. The DNA for the CDR3 is TGTGCCAGCAGTGAAGCGCCCGGGATGGGGGCCTACGAGCAGTACTTC. As protein: CASSEAPGMGAYEQYF.

By share of the sample, this clonotype is medium-sized. V usage is TRBV27 and J usage is TRBJ2-7; 7 nucleotides agree with TRBD2. V shed 6 bases and J 4 bases; nucleotides not matched to a gene: 9. The germline gives CDR1 MNHEY, CDR2 SMNVEV (reference sequence). The CDR3 has 14 residues. Written as DNA, the CDR3 is TGTGCCAGCAGAGGTTGGGGGGGGGGATACGAGCAGTACTTC. This gives the protein CASRGWGGGYEQYF.

This clonotype came up a few times. This chain uses TRBV19 with TRBJ2-3; 8 bases map to TRBD2. Germline V gene data show CDR1 as LNHDA and CDR2 as SQIVND (reference sequence). This CDR3 comprises 16 residues. Trimming removed 5 bases from V and 5 bases from J; junction bases left unmatched: 12. This chain's CDR3 is CASSRRGAGVLDTQYF. The CDR3 region has the DNA TGTGCCAGTAGTCGCCGGGGAGCGGGGGTGCTAGATACGCAGTATTTT.

By share, this clonotype ranks as medium-sized. This rearrangement joins TRBV15 to TRBJ1-4; D not certain. V dropped 3 bases and J dropped 8 bases, with 19 bases sitting between them. The germline V gene encodes CDR1 LNHNV and CDR2 YYDKDF (reference sequence). The CDR3 contains 16 residues. The CDR3 DNA sequence: TGTGCCACCAGCAGGATTGACGTCTCTCGGGAGGAAAAACTGTTTTTT. Its protein product is CATSRIDVSREEKLFF.

Regarding this clonotype: One end of the junction fails to match germline, which may point to a read error. The genes are TRBV5-6 and TRBJ2-5; D unclear. There are 12 residues in the CDR3. The V gene's germline CDR1 is SGHDT and CDR2 YYEEEE. The CDR3 reads CASSIQQETQYF. CDR3 bases: TGCGCCAGCAGCATCCAACAAGAGACCCAGTACTTC.

In its sample, this clonotype is large. This chain connects TRBV6-5 to TRBJ2-1; D is possibly TRBD1 (6 bases). The V gene's germline CDR1 is MNHEY and CDR2 SVGAGI. The V gene lost 0 bases and the J gene lost 10 bases, with 10 bases spanning the gap. This CDR3 has 13 amino acids. In DNA form, the CDR3 reads TGTGCCAGCAGTTACTCGACAGGACTCGAGCAGTTCTTC. Translating it yields CASSYSTGLEQFF.

The rearrangement links TRBV13 to TRBJ2-3, with D perhaps matching TRBD1 (5 bases). V lost 1 base, J lost 6 bases, and 8 bases lay in between. The CDR3 covers 13 residues. Germline CDR1 PRHDT, CDR2 FYEKMQ (reference sequence). This CDR3 is CASSLETVDTQYF. The CDR3 coding sequence is TGTGCCAGCAGCTTAGAGACAGTTGATACGCAGTATTTT.

The V and J genes are TRBV6-7 and TRBJ1-6, with TRBD1 matching over 9 bases. TRBV6-7 is filed as an ORF, its function uncertain. The J segment lost 8 bases and the V segment lost 5 bases, leaving 7 bases of the junction unmatched. The CDR3 sequence is 15 residues long. In nucleotides, the CDR3 is TGTGCCAGCAGTCTGGGGGGACAGGGCTATTCACCCCTCCACTTT. Protein sequence: CASSLGGQGYSPLHF.

This clonotype came up a few times. The chain combines TRBV20-1 with TRBJ2-2, with 9 bases lining up with TRBD1. Germline V CDR1 and CDR2: DFQATT, SNEGSKA (reference sequence). This CDR3 region has 16 residues. V was clipped by 3 bases and J by 7 bases; unmatched bases: 12. The CDR3 reads CSASSSGQGIVGELFF. CDR3 coding DNA: TGCAGTGCTAGCTCATCGGGACAGGGTATAGTCGGGGAGCTGTTTTTT.

This chain links TRBV6-2 or TRBV6-3 with TRBJ1-1; D is ambiguous. V was pared by 2 bases and J by 3 bases, with 10 bases between. Germline V gene sequence: CDR1 MNHEY, CDR2 SVGEGT. The CDR3 totals 14 residues. The DNA for the CDR3 is TGTGCCAGCAGTTACAAGGGATTATACACTGAAGCTTTCTTT. Translating gives CASSYKGLYTEAFF.

This clonotype showed up just a few times. The chain recombines TRBV5-4 with TRBJ2-7, with D tentatively TRBD2 (6 bases). Germline CDR1 and CDR2: SGHNT and YYREEE (reference sequence). V lost 3 bases and J 4 bases, leaving 8 bases between the germline ends. This CDR3 is 12 amino acids long. The CDR3 bases are TGTGCCAGCAGCTGGGGGGTTTACGAGCAGTACTTC. Translated, it gives CASSWGVYEQYF.

The rearrangement joins TRBV29-1 to TRBJ1-4; 9 bases match TRBD1. The length of the CDR3 is 13 residues. V trimming: 7 bases; J trimming: 8 bases; junction bases outside the gene matches: 8. Germline assignment: CDR1 SQVTM and CDR2 ANQGSEA. The CDR3: CSAAQGALEKLFF. The CDR3 DNA reads TGCAGCGCCGCACAGGGGGCCTTGGAAAAACTGTTTTTT. Full variable domain (remainder filled in from reference TRBV29-1 and TRBJ1-4): SAVISQKPSRDICQRGTSLTIQCQVDSQVTMMFWYRQQPGQSLTLIATANQGSEATYESGFVIDKFPISRPNLTFSTLTVSNMSPEDSSIYLCSAAQGALEKLFFGSGTQLSVL.